The clone carrying this T cell receptor (beta chain) was observed a handful of times. This record comes from a study of T-cell memory formation after mild COVID-19. V was shortened by 2 bases and J by 7 bases, with 9 bases between the two germline ends. The V gene's germline CDR1 is LGHDT and CDR2 YNNKEL (reference sequence). The CDR3 contains 13 residues. MiXCR was run by TCRdb on the 5' RACE reads, yielding one entry per CDR3 protein. The sample has 300,000 to 350,000 distinct CDR3 sequences, around 19% seen once; the top ten hold 20% to 25%. The sample consisted of PBMCs or a T cell subset sorted from them (not recorded which). This clonotype originated in a man between 18 and 29 years old who had mild COVID-19 (a few samples of this study predate the infection). Cell type and time point are not known. V usage is TRBV3-1 and J usage is TRBJ2-1, with no clear D. CDR3 nucleotide sequence: TGTGCCAGCAGCCAATCCTCTAGGAATGAGCAGTTCTTC. It specifies CASSQSSRNEQFF.